Listed here are 20 T cell receptor beta chains from one sample, sequenced in a study of T cell responses to AZD1222 COVID-19 vaccine. Libraries were prepared by immunoSEQ multiplex PCR; TCRdb keeps only in-frame clonotypes and omits some of them. The sample has 94,000 or so clones; almost 90% are singletons. The input for sequencing was peripheral blood, taken on day 0 of AZD1222 vaccination. These receptors all come from an adult in good health.

This clone was seen a handful of times. V usage is TRBV11-2 and J usage is TRBJ2-7; 15 nucleotides line up with TRBD2. V was clipped by 6 bases and J by 3 bases; unmatched bases: 3. The CDR3 has 15 amino acids. Germline V gives CDR1 SGHAT, CDR2 FQNNGV. The CDR3, as DNA: TGTGCCAGCAGTTTGGGACTAGCGGGAGGCTACGAGCAGTACTTC. Encoded protein: CASSLGLAGGYEQYF. The variable domain in full, completed from reference TRBV11-2 and TRBJ2-7, reads EAGVAQSPRYKIIEKRQSVAFWCNPISGHATLYWYQQILGQGPKLLIQFQNNGVVDDSQLPKDRFSAERLKGVDSTLKIQPAKLEDSAVYLCASSLGLAGGYEQYFGPGTRLTVT.

The CDR3 reads CASSFYGSAGNVLTF. DNA for the CDR3: TGTGCCAGCAGCTTTTACGGATCTGCGGGCAACGTCCTGACTTTC. The V gene is TRBV7-3, the J gene TRBJ2-6, with a tentative D call TRBD2 (5 bases). V dropped 3 bases and J dropped 9 bases, with 15 bases sitting between them. The CDR3 length is 15 residues. Germline assignment: CDR1 SGHTA and CDR2 FQGTGA.

The rearrangement links TRBV28 to TRBJ1-5; no definite D call. Trimming pared 3 bases from V and 0 bases from J, leaving 6 bases between. Germline CDR1 reads MDHEN; CDR2 reads SYDVKM. The CDR3 extends over 14 amino acids. The CDR3 loop is CASSFQISNQPQHF. The CDR3, as DNA: TGTGCCAGCAGTTTTCAGATTAGCAATCAGCCCCAGCATTTT.

This chain joins TRBV24-1 and TRBJ1-1; D is unclear. Germline CDR1 KGHDR, CDR2 SFDVKD. This CDR3 is 14 amino acids long. V lost 3 bases to trimming and J lost 3 bases, with 10 bases between them. CDR3 region: CATSDTGPHTEAFF. CDR3 nucleotide sequence: TGTGCCACCAGTGATACCGGGCCCCACACTGAAGCTTTCTTT.

The chain links TRBV6-5 to TRBJ2-7; 8 positions agree with TRBD2. In germline, CDR1 is MNHEY, CDR2 SVGAGI. CDR3 size: 12 residues. J lost 6 bases, V lost 8 bases, and 6 bases had no gene match. The CDR3 region has the DNA TGTGCCAGCCATGTACGGGGGGGCGAGCAGTACTTC. It is translated as CASHVRGGEQYF.

Here the CDR3 reads CASSLVAGENSPLHF. As DNA, the CDR3 is TGCGCCAGCAGCTTGGTAGCGGGGGAGAATTCACCCCTCCACTTT. V and J are TRBV5-1 and TRBJ1-6; a possible D gene is TRBD1 (5 bases). With 0 bases removed from V and 7 bases from J, the gap between germline ends came to 11 bases. Germline lookup yields CDR1 SGHRS and CDR2 YFSETQ. The CDR3 covers 15 residues.

The count of this clone is one. The chain combines TRBV5-1 with TRBJ1-5, with D possibly matching TRBD1 (5 bases). In germline, CDR1 is SGHRS, CDR2 YFSETQ. Trimming took off 0 bases at V and 6 bases at J, with 13 bases between the two ends. The CDR3 loop spans 15 amino acids. In nucleotides, the CDR3 is TGCGCCAGCAGCTTGGAGGGGATAGTTGGTCAGCCCCAGCATTTT. It is translated as CASSLEGIVGQPQHF. Together with reference TRBV5-1 and TRBJ1-5, the CDR3 gives the full variable domain: KAGVTQTPRYLIKTRGQQVTLSCSPISGHRSVSWYQQTPGQGLQFLFEYFSETQRNKGNFPGRFSGRQFSNSRSEMNVSTLELGDSALYLCASSLEGIVGQPQHFGDGTRLSIL.

The chain combines TRBV2 with TRBJ2-3; tentatively, D is TRBD2 (6 bases). This CDR3 region has 14 residues. Deletions cut 5 bases from V and 6 bases from J, with 15 bases between. Per the germline V gene, CDR1 is SNHLY and CDR2 is FYNNEI. CDR3 sequence: CASSQRAGTDTQYF. As DNA, the CDR3 is TGTGCCAGCAGTCAGCGGGCGGGGACGGATACGCAGTATTTT. Looking up the rest from reference TRBV2 and TRBJ2-3 gives the full variable domain: EPEVTQTPSHQVTQMGQEVILRCVPISNHLYFYWYRQILGQKVEFLVSFYNNEISEKSEIFDDQFSVERPDGSNFTLKIRSTKLEDSAMYFCASSQRAGTDTQYFGPGTRLTVL.

The chain joins TRBV27 to TRBJ2-2, with 7 bases matching TRBD2. The CDR3 length is 14 residues. Germline V gives CDR1 MNHEY, CDR2 SMNVEV (reference sequence). Germline trimming cut 7 bases from V and 9 bases from J; bases unmatched to any gene: 11. The CDR3, as DNA: TGTGCCAGCACTGCTGCGGGGGACCTCCGGGAGCTGTTTTTT. Encoded protein: CASTAAGDLRELFF.

The chain recombines TRBV28 with TRBJ2-7; D is unresolved. CDR3 length equals 11 residues. Trimming removed 8 bases from V and 0 bases from J, with 5 bases in between. Germline CDR1 and CDR2: MDHEN and SYDVKM. CDR3 DNA: TGTGCCAGCGGGAACTCCTACGAGCAGTACTTC. It codes for CASGNSYEQYF.

The V call is TRBV7-8, the J call TRBJ2-1; 12 bases are shared with TRBD2. From germline, CDR1 is SGHVS and CDR2 FQNEAQ. This CDR3 spans 18 amino acids. V trimming: 5 bases; J trimming: 4 bases; junction bases outside the gene matches: 12. The CDR3 sequence is CASSPFPLAGGDYNEQFF. CDR3 bases: TGTGCCAGCAGCCCCTTCCCCCTAGCGGGAGGGGATTACAATGAGCAGTTCTTC.

This rearrangement joins TRBV18 to TRBJ2-5; 8 bases align to TRBD1. V was clipped by 3 bases and J by 7 bases; unmatched bases: 4. The CDR3 has 13 residues. The germline gives CDR1 KGHSH, CDR2 LQKENI. CDR3 amino acids: CASSPDRELTQYF. In DNA form, the CDR3 reads TGTGCCAGCTCACCGGACAGGGAGCTGACCCAGTACTTC.

The rearrangement links TRBV27 to TRBJ2-6; 10 bases map to TRBD2. V shed 5 bases and J 4 bases; nucleotides not matched to a gene: 11. The germline gives CDR1 MNHEY, CDR2 SMNVEV (reference sequence). This CDR3 comprises 18 residues. The CDR3 here is CASSLWTSGAGGANVLTF. The CDR3 coding sequence is TGTGCCAGCAGTCTTTGGACTAGCGGAGCGGGAGGGGCCAACGTCCTGACTTTC.

The rearrangement joins TRBV7-9 to TRBJ2-2; TRBD2 agrees at 15 bases. CDR3 size: 18 residues. V shed 8 bases, J shed 3 bases, and the junction held 10 bases outside the gene matches. Germline CDR1 SEHNR, CDR2 FQNEAQ (reference sequence). DNA for the CDR3: TGTGCCAGCGGTGTCTGGACTAGCGGGAGGGCTGACACCGGGGAGCTGTTTTTT. Translated: CASGVWTSGRADTGELFF.

This chain uses TRBV9 with TRBJ2-2; D could derive from TRBD1 or TRBD2 (5 bases each). CDR1 SGDLS and CDR2 YYNGEE come from the germline V gene. The CDR3 length is 16 residues. Trimming removed 7 bases from V and 7 bases from J, with 23 bases in between. The CDR3 here is CASGRDPHSDGGELFF. CDR3 sequence (DNA): TGTGCCAGCGGACGGGACCCCCATTCTGATGGCGGGGAGCTGTTTTTT.

V and J are TRBV28 and TRBJ2-7; 7 bases align to TRBD1. V lost 8 bases to trimming and J lost 2 bases; unmatched junction nucleotides: 12. The CDR3 has 15 residues. CDR1 and CDR2 from the germline V gene are MDHEN and SYDVKM. CDR3 sequence: CASHRAGTVAYEQYF. The CDR3 DNA follows: TGTGCCAGCCACAGGGCCGGGACAGTTGCCTACGAGCAGTACTTC.

This chain connects TRBV7-9 to TRBJ2-7; D remains unclear. CDR3 length: 11 amino acids. CDR1 and CDR2 from the germline V gene are SEHNR and FQNEAQ (reference sequence). Trimming pared 3 bases from V and 6 bases from J, leaving 6 bases between. CDR3 region: CASSFESEQYF. The CDR3, as DNA: TGTGCCAGCAGCTTCGAGTCCGAGCAGTACTTC.

The rearrangement uses TRBV5-4 and TRBJ2-1; no definite D call. V lost 0 bases and J 6 bases, leaving 13 bases between the germline ends. The CDR3 totals 15 residues. The germline V gene encodes CDR1 SGHNT and CDR2 YYREEE (reference sequence). CDR3 bases: TGTGCCAGCAGCTTGGGGTTTGCCGGGCCCAATGAGCAGTTCTTC. The encoded protein is CASSLGFAGPNEQFF.

V gene TRBV4-3 combines with J gene TRBJ2-7; 10 bases match TRBD1. Germline assignment: CDR1 LGHNA and CDR2 YSLEER. The trim removed 4 bases at V and 4 bases at J, leaving 10 bases unmatched. The CDR3 covers 16 residues. The CDR3: CASSPNPTGGAYEQYF. The CDR3 DNA reads as TGCGCCAGCAGCCCCAACCCGACAGGGGGCGCATACGAGCAGTACTTC.

The chain joins TRBV6-5 to TRBJ2-3; the D gene is possibly TRBD1 (5 bases). The CDR3 length is 14 residues. The germline V and J ends were trimmed by 8 bases and 4 bases, with 16 bases remaining between them. Germline CDR1 MNHEY, CDR2 SVGAGI. The CDR3 nucleotides read TGTGCCAGCGGGGTGGGGCCCTGGTCAGATACGCAGTATTTT. As protein: CASGVGPWSDTQYF.